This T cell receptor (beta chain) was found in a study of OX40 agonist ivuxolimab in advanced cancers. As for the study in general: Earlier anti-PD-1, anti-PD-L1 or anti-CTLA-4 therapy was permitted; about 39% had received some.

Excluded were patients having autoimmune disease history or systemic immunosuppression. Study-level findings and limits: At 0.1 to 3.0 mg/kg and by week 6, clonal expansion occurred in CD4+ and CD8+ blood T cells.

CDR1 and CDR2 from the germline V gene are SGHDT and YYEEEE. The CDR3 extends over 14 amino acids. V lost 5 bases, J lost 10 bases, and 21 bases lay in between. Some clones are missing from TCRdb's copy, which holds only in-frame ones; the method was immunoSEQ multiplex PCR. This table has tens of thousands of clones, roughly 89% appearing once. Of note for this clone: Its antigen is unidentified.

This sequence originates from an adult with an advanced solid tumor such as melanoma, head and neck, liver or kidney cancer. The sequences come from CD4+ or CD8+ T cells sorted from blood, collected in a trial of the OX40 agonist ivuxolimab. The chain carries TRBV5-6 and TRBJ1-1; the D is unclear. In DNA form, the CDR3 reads TGTGCCAGCAGTCGAGAGTGGCAGGCAATGGGAGCTTTCTTT. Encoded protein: CASSREWQAMGAFF.